A selection of T cell receptor beta chains follows, all from one sample in a study of vaccination and CD4 T cells after COVID-19. MiXCR was run by TCRdb on the PCR reads, yielding one entry per CDR3 protein. Seen here are 9,100 or so distinct CDR3 sequences, 30% to 35% observed once, and the top ten hold about a fifth. Their antigens are not known. The sequenced sample consisted of CD4+ T cells from blood, cultured in vitro. The receptors derive from a human donor in good health. Both conserved end residues are part of each CDR3. A D gene is named only where the DNA matches it firmly. For some rows the clone size is stated as once, few or many, or as a class when expanded; others skip it.

CASSRGSGNYGYTF | TGTGCCAGCAGCAGGGGTTCGGGTAACTATGGCTACACCTTC | TRBV6-2/TRBV6-3 | - | - | TRBJ1-2
CASSSHSDSPLHF | TGTGCCAGCAGTTCCCACAGTGATTCACCCCTCCACTTT | TRBV6-5 | few | - | TRBJ1-6
CASRLGAGVSHEQFF | TGTGCCAGCAGATTAGGAGCGGGAGTGAGCCATGAGCAGTTCTTC | TRBV6-2/TRBV6-3 | few | TRBD2 | TRBJ2-1
CAWTPTGGWNYGYTF | TGTGCCTGGACCCCAACGGGGGGATGGAACTATGGCTACACCTTC | TRBV30 | - | - | TRBJ1-2
CAWSVERASQSNQPQHF | TGTGCCTGGAGTGTAGAGCGGGCCTCGCAAAGCAATCAGCCCCAGCATTTT | TRBV30 | - | - | TRBJ1-5
CASSYSSDRGETQYF | TGCGCCAGCAGCTACTCCTCCGACAGGGGAGAGACCCAGTACTTC | TRBV5-1 | few | TRBD1 | TRBJ2-5
CASSWAPGQGAMGYGYTF | TGTGCCAGCAGCTGGGCGCCGGGACAGGGGGCTATGGGCTATGGCTACACCTTC | TRBV7-2 | few | TRBD1 | TRBJ1-2
CASSSGGFGTDTQYF | TGTGCCAGCAGTTCCGGGGGTTTTGGCACAGATACGCAGTATTTT | TRBV12-3/TRBV12-4 | - | - | TRBJ2-3
CSARTSGYNEQFF | TGCAGTGCTCGGACTAGCGGTTACAATGAGCAGTTCTTC | TRBV20-1 | - | TRBD2 | TRBJ2-1
CASSQVGQPDGAKNIQYF | TGTGCCAGCAGCCAAGTTGGGCAGCCGGATGGGGCCAAAAACATTCAGTACTTC | TRBV4-2 | - | - | TRBJ2-4
CASSDWSSGANVLTF | TGTGCCAGCAGTGACTGGAGCTCTGGGGCCAACGTCCTGACTTTC | TRBV2 | - | - | TRBJ2-6
CATSRDGRNSLNQPQHF | TGTGCCACCAGCAGGGACGGACGGAACAGCCTCAATCAGCCCCAGCATTTT | TRBV15 | - | - | TRBJ1-5
CASSLERDLNSPLHF | TGCGCCAGCAGCCTTGAACGGGACCTTAATTCACCCCTCCACTTT | TRBV4-1 | - | - | TRBJ1-6
CASSEQGARSTDTQYF | TGCGCCAGCAGTGAACAGGGGGCCCGAAGCACAGATACGCAGTATTTT | TRBV4-1 | few | TRBD1 | TRBJ2-3
CSARVGRGPTYEQYF | TGCAGTGCTAGAGTTGGGAGGGGGCCTACGTACGAGCAGTACTTC | TRBV20-1 | - | - | TRBJ2-7
CASNQQGRSSPLHF | TGTGCCAGCAACCAACAGGGGCGAAGTTCACCCCTCCACTTT | TRBV12-3/TRBV12-4 | once | TRBD1 | TRBJ1-6
CASSPQGLPFTADF | TGTGCCAGCAGTCCCCAGGGGCTTCCTTTTACGGCGGACTTC | TRBV28 | - | - | TRBJ2-7
CASSLARRTGGSGQPQHF | TGTGCCAGCAGCTTAGCGCGCCGGACAGGGGGATCGGGTCAGCCCCAGCATTTT | TRBV7-8 | few | TRBD1 | TRBJ1-5
CASSLQPMTGEETQYF | TGCGCCAGCAGCTTACAACCGATGACAGGGGAAGAGACCCAGTACTTC | TRBV5-1 | few | TRBD1 | TRBJ2-5
CSARDLAGGSSGANVLTF | TGCAGTGCTAGAGATCTAGCGGGAGGGAGCTCTGGGGCCAACGTCCTGACTTTC | TRBV20-1 | few | TRBD2 | TRBJ2-6
CASSLPDQPQHF | TGTGCCAGCAGCTTACCAGATCAGCCCCAGCATTTT | TRBV5-4 | - | - | TRBJ1-5
CASSQVAGGADTQYF | TGTGCCAGCAGCCAAGTTGCGGGAGGAGCAGATACGCAGTATTTT | TRBV3-1 | - | TRBD2 | TRBJ2-3
CASTQTGVNYGYTF | TGTGCCAGCACTCAGACAGGGGTTAACTATGGCTACACCTTC | TRBV12-3/TRBV12-4 | - | TRBD1 | TRBJ1-2